The 16 T cell receptor beta chains below were found in one sample sequenced in a study of vaccination effects on CD4 cells after COVID-19. For these receptors, no antigen is known. Before sequencing, viral peptide pools were used by the ViraFEST assay to expand antigen-specific CD4+ T cells. CD4+ T cells were isolated after less than 12 days of culture. Participants completed two doses of the BNT162b2 or mRNA-1273 vaccine. The repertoire was sequenced with immunoSEQ multiplex PCR; TCRdb's copy has only in-frame clones and lacks some. This table holds 84,000 or so clones, over 75% found once. Source: CD4+ T cells from PBMCs cultured with HCoV-OC43 spike peptides, taken after COVID-19 vaccination. The subset denotes: HCoV-OC43 spike overlapping peptide pool stimulation. Receptors were obtained from a human donor who received a COVID-19 vaccine.

This clone has a single count. The rearrangement joins TRBV18 to TRBJ2-5; TRBD1 is a possible D gene (5 bases). Germline CDR1 reads KGHSH; CDR2 reads LQKENI. The CDR3 sequence is 14 residues long. V shed 3 bases and J shed 2 bases, with 10 bases lying between them. CDR3 in DNA: TGTGCCAGCTCACCGACAGCCCAGCAAGAGACCCAGTACTTC. Its translation: CASSPTAQQETQYF.

This clone was recorded only once. The chain combines TRBV5-1 with TRBJ2-3; D not resolved. CDR3 length equals 14 residues. Germline assignment: CDR1 SGHRS and CDR2 YFSETQ. V was pared by 4 bases and J by 2 bases, with 11 bases between. CDR3 in amino acids: CASSVQDYTDTQYF. The CDR3 DNA sequence: TGCGCCAGCAGCGTCCAGGATTACACAGATACGCAGTATTTT.

This clone was recorded a few times. The chain is built from TRBV2 and TRBJ2-7; 7 bases match TRBD1. The germline V gene encodes CDR1 SNHLY and CDR2 FYNNEI. CDR3 length: 13 amino acids. J lost 3 bases, V lost 6 bases, and 5 bases had no gene match. The CDR3 spells CASRRDSLYEQYV. CDR3 nucleotides: TGTGCCAGCAGGAGGGACAGCCTCTACGAGCAGTACGTC.

The CDR3 loop is CASSWGQEETQYF. CDR3 nucleotide sequence: TGTGCCAGCAGCTGGGGACAGGAAGAGACCCAGTACTTC. This rearrangement joins TRBV5-6 to TRBJ2-5; 8 bases line up with TRBD1. The CDR3 contains 13 residues. Germline V gene data show CDR1 as SGHDT and CDR2 as YYEEEE. V dropped 3 bases and J dropped 3; count of bases not matched to a gene: 1.

The rearrangement uses TRBV5-1 and TRBJ2-7; 7 nucleotides line up with TRBD2. This CDR3 has 15 residues. Per germline, CDR1 SGHRS and CDR2 YFSETQ. V gave up 1 base and J gave up 6 bases; unmatched junction bases: 10. The CDR3 loop reads CASSLMSSGEGEQYV. The CDR3 DNA sequence: TGCGCCAGCAGCTTGATGTCCAGCGGGGAGGGCGAGCAGTACGTC.

This CDR3 is CASSQEGGQGRSGELFF. CDR3 DNA sequence: TGTGCCAGCAGCCAAGAAGGTGGGCAGGGGAGGTCCGGGGAGCTGTTTTTT. The chain uses TRBV4-2 and TRBJ2-2; D is perhaps TRBD1 or TRBD2 (6 bases each). Germline V CDR1 and CDR2: LGHNA, YNFKEQ. There are 17 residues in the CDR3. V was trimmed by 0 bases and J by 6 bases, leaving 17 bases between them.

This rearrangement joins TRBV6-5 to TRBJ2-7; 7 bases match TRBD1. The ends lost 7 bases at V and 0 bases at J; junction bases unmatched: 9. Germline V lookup: CDR1 MNHEY, CDR2 SVGAGI. CDR3 length: 15 residues. CDR3 in amino acids: CASTGTVPPSYEQYV. The CDR3 nucleotides are TGTGCCAGCACCGGGACAGTTCCCCCCTCCTACGAGCAGTACGTC.

This chain connects TRBV21-1 to TRBJ2-3; TRBD2 was called by the table and not checked on the DNA. TRBV21-1 is a pseudogene. CDR3 length: 14 residues. CDR3 loop: CASSKKIRADTQYF. CDR3 DNA sequence: TGTGCCAGCAGCAAAAAGATTCGGGCAGATACGCAGTATTTT.

V usage is TRBV29-1 and J usage is TRBJ1-1; a possible D gene is TRBD1 (5 bases). This CDR3 is 13 amino acids long. V lost 4 bases and J lost 3, with 12 bases in between. Germline V gene data show CDR1 as SQVTM and CDR2 as ANQGSEA. The CDR3 bases are TGCAGCGTTGCGCCAGGGTCTTACACTGAAGCTTTCTTT. Translation gives CSVAPGSYTEAFF.

The chain links TRBV6-5 to TRBJ1-4; TRBD1 might be the D (5 bases). The V gene's germline CDR1 is MNHEY and CDR2 SVGAGI. The CDR3 covers 15 residues. The V end was cut by 2 bases, the J end by 8 bases, with 15 bases between. This CDR3 reads CASSYRGGVEEKLFF. The CDR3 DNA follows: TGTGCCAGCAGTTACAGGGGCGGGGTTGAGGAAAAACTGTTTTTT.

The chain employs TRBV7-2 and TRBJ1-6; D gene ambiguous. The germline V gene has CDR1 SGHTA and CDR2 FQGNSA. The length of the CDR3 is 16 residues. Deletions cut 2 bases from V and 7 bases from J, with 15 bases between. DNA for the CDR3: TGTGCCAGCAGCTTATTACCGGAGTTAAAGAATTCACCCCTCCACTTT. It is translated as CASSLLPELKNSPLHF. Full variable domain (outside the CDR3, taken from reference TRBV7-2 and TRBJ1-6): GAGVSQSPSNKVTEKGKDVELRCDPISGHTALYWYRQSLGQGLEFLIYFQGNSAPDKSGLPSDRFSAERTGGSVSTLTIQRTQQEDSAVYLCASSLLPELKNSPLHFGNGTRLTVT.

This clone showed up just a few times. This chain's CDR3 is CASSPQGRGVETQYF. The CDR3 DNA reads TGTGCCAGCAGCCCCCAAGGGCGGGGGGTCGAGACCCAGTACTTC. J is TRBJ2-5 and V is TRBV14; TRBD2 aligns across 8 bases. Germline CDR1 SGHDN, CDR2 FVKESK. V lost 4 bases, J lost 5 bases, and 9 bases stayed unmatched. CDR3 length: 15 amino acids.

The J gene is TRBJ2-7, the V gene TRBV6-5; either TRBD1 or TRBD2 may supply D (5 bases each). Trimming shortened V by 8 bases and J by 0 bases, and 11 bases separated the two germline ends. This CDR3 has 13 amino acids. Germline V gives CDR1 MNHEY, CDR2 SVGAGI. CDR3: CASSRGDSYEQYV. CDR3 coding DNA: TGTGCCAGCTCGAGGGGAGACTCCTACGAGCAGTACGTC.

This chain joins TRBV29-1 and TRBJ1-1; a possible D gene is TRBD1 (6 bases). The V and J ends lost 0 bases and 2 bases respectively, with 16 bases between them. Germline V gene data show CDR1 as SQVTM and CDR2 as ANQGSEA. CDR3 size: 16 residues. The CDR3 nucleotides are TGCAGCGTTGAAGATCCGAGGGGGATTTCTAACACTGAAGCTTTCTTT. It encodes CSVEDPRGISNTEAFF. Looking up the rest from reference TRBV29-1 and TRBJ1-1 gives the full variable domain: SAVISQKPSRDICQRGTSLTIQCQVDSQVTMMFWYRQQPGQSLTLIATANQGSEATYESGFVIDKFPISRPNLTFSTLTVSNMSPEDSSIYLCSVEDPRGISNTEAFFGQGTRLTVV.

CDR3 in amino acids: CSVKKGADTQYF. The CDR3 DNA sequence: TGCAGCGTCAAGAAGGGCGCAGATACGCAGTATTTT. The genes are TRBV29-1 and TRBJ2-3; D is undetermined. CDR3 length equals 12 residues. V was pared by 6 bases and J by 4 bases, with 11 bases between. The germline V gene encodes CDR1 SQVTM and CDR2 ANQGSEA.

This chain connects TRBV3-1 (or the pseudogene TRBV3-2) to TRBJ1-1, with D perhaps matching TRBD1 (6 bases). Trimming took 3 bases from V and 6 from J, leaving 14 bases between them. Germline CDR1 and CDR2: LGHDT and YNNKEL (reference sequence). The CDR3 spans 14 residues. The CDR3 DNA follows: TGTGCCAGCAGCCAGGCAGGGGTCGGGGCTGAAGCTTTCTTT. Translation gives CASSQAGVGAEAFF.